This T cell receptor (beta chain) was sequenced during a study of blood T cell repertoires in COVID-19. Study as a whole: The United States, Italy and Spain were the sources of the acute and convalescent COVID-19 samples. T cells, B-cell-depleted T cells, or PBMCs provided the cDNA or gDNA that served as material.

Source study methods: Amplifying reference gene primers gave estimates of nucleated cell counts. TCRdb's copy holds only in-frame clones and misses some; the assay was immunoSEQ multiplex PCR. For V, J and clone size, that table is used; D and trimming come from the DNA. The sample has about 79,000 clones, over 85% seen once. Germline CDR1 and CDR2: KGHSH and LQKENI. V dropped 5 bases and J dropped 1; count of bases not matched to a gene: 8. The CDR3 covers 16 residues. The sequence was obtained from a man aged 50 to 59 with active COVID-19. Sequenced input: peripheral blood. This chain links TRBV18 with TRBJ1-5; 7 bases are shared with TRBD1. The CDR3 DNA follows: TGTGCCAGCTCATCTCAGGGGGGTAGGAGCAATCAGCCCCAGCATTTT. Translating gives CASSSQGGRSNQPQHF.